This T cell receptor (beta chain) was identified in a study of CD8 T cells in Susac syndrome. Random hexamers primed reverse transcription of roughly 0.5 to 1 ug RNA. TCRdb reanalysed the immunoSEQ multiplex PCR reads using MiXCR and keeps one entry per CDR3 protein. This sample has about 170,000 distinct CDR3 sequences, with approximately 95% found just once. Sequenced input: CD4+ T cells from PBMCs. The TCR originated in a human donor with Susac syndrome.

The CDR3 spells CASSLVPKNEQYF. The CDR3 DNA reads as TGTGCCAGCAGCTTAGTTCCCAAAAACGAGCAGTACTTC. This chain uses TRBV7-9 with TRBJ2-7; D not certain. In germline, CDR1 is SEHNR, CDR2 FQNEAQ (reference sequence). This CDR3 is built from 13 residues. Trimming left V 1 base short and J 5 bases short, with 9 bases between.